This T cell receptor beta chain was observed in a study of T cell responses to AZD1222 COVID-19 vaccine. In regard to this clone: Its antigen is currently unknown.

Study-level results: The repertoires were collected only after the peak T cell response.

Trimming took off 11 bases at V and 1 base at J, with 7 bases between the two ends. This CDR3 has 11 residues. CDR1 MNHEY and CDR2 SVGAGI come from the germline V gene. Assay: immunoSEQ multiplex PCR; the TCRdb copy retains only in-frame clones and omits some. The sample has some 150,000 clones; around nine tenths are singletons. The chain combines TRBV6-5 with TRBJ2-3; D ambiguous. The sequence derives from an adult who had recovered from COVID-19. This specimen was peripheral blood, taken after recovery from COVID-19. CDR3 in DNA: TGTGCCGTCAGAGGCACAGATACGCAGTATTTT. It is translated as CAVRGTDTQYF.